This TCR beta chain was found in a study of T cells in Graves' hyperthyroidism and ophthalmopathy. Study findings and constraints: Blood samples included most of the expanded thyroid clonotypes exceeding 0.001. Ophthalmopathy stood apart from stable hyperthyroidism in a 13 V-J model.

CDR1 and CDR2 from the germline V gene are MNHNS and SASEGT. The CDR3 totals 15 residues. Trimming took 5 bases from V and 7 from J; bases not matched to a gene: 14. Uncontrolled infection, other autoimmune disease, pregnancy or lactation excluded patients. Amplification targeted TCR beta CDR3 regions from RNA transcripts. The TCR CDR3 first-round RT-PCR relied on the HTBI primer set. One entry per CDR3 protein, called by TCRdb with MiXCR from the multiplex PCR reads. The repertoire holds some 720,000 distinct CDR3 sequences, with around 15% as singletons. Points on this clonotype: As yet, its antigen is unknown.

This TCR derives from a man between 18 and 35 years old with Graves' hyperthyroidism. The specimen was blood. The rearrangement joins TRBV6-1 to TRBJ2-7; 7 bases are shared with TRBD1. Here the CDR3 DNA reads TGTGCCAGCAGTCCGTTGGTACAGGGGTCCAGAGAGCAGTACTTC. Translated, it gives CASSPLVQGSREQYF.